The 16 T cell receptor beta chains below come from one sample, sequenced in a study of beta chain features in type 1 diabetes. Expressed TCRB transcripts got sequenced, as all isolated RNA was reverse transcribed. Assay: immunoSEQ multiplex PCR; the TCRdb copy retains only in-frame clones and omits some. The data show about 350,000 clones, 15% to 20% seen once. Sequencing was performed on naive CD4+ T cells from blood. These TCRs come from a woman between 18 and 30 years old in good health.

This CDR3 reads CASSPGTSTDTQYF. CDR3 DNA sequence: TGTGCCAGCAGTCCCGGGACTAGTACAGATACGCAGTATTTT. The J gene is TRBJ2-3, the V gene TRBV6-5, with 8 nucleotides matching TRBD2. Germline CDR1 reads MNHEY; CDR2 reads SVGAGI. The CDR3 has 14 amino acids. The J segment lost 3 bases and the V segment lost 5 bases, leaving 4 bases of the junction unmatched.

This clone came up a few times. The J gene is TRBJ2-5, the V gene TRBV9; D perhaps matches TRBD1 (6 bases). The CDR3 sequence is 13 residues long. From germline, CDR1 is SGDLS and CDR2 YYNGEE. The V gene lost 2 bases and the J gene lost 2 bases, with 7 bases spanning the gap. The CDR3 sequence: CASSVDSQETQYF. The CDR3 region has the DNA TGTGCCAGCAGCGTGGACAGTCAAGAGACCCAGTACTTC.

This clone was seen more than once but under ten times. The chain links TRBV11-2 to TRBJ2-4; TRBD1 might be the D (6 bases). CDR1 SGHAT and CDR2 FQNNGV come from the germline V gene. CDR3 length: 14 amino acids. The V gene lost 1 base and the J gene lost 9 bases, with 13 bases spanning the gap. The chain's CDR3 is CASSLGVTGGIQYF. CDR3 in DNA: TGTGCCAGCAGCTTAGGGGTGACAGGCGGCATTCAGTACTTC.

This clone occurred a few times. The genes are TRBV5-4 and TRBJ2-7; D unclear. Looked up from germline, CDR1 is SGHNT and CDR2 is YYREEE (reference sequence). V was cut by 1 base and J by 3 bases, with 8 bases left in between. CDR3 length: 13 amino acids. The CDR3 coding sequence is TGTGCCAGCAGCTTGTATTGGAGCTACGAGCAGTACTTC. It translates to CASSLYWSYEQYF.

The chain uses TRBV30 and TRBJ2-5, with TRBD2 matching 7 bases. This CDR3 has 13 amino acids. CDR1 is GTSNPN and CDR2 is SVGIG in the germline V gene (reference sequence). After removal of 5 bases from V and 6 bases from J, the junction contained 9 bases not matched to a gene. CDR3 DNA: TGTGCCTGGGGGGGGGAAGGGATTCAGACCCAGTACTTC. It yields the protein CAWGGEGIQTQYF.

CDR3 DNA: TGTGCCAGCTCCCCCATAGCAGACAATGAGCAGTTCTTC. Residues: CASSPIADNEQFF. The chain joins TRBV18 to TRBJ2-1; D uncertain. This CDR3 is 13 amino acids long. Trimming left V 6 bases short and J 5 bases short, with 11 bases between. CDR1 and CDR2 from the germline V gene are KGHSH and LQKENI.

This clone was seen only a few times. The genes are TRBV19 and TRBJ2-1; no reliable D call. CDR1 is LNHDA, CDR2 SQIVND, per germline (reference sequence). V dropped 8 bases and J dropped 2 bases, with 10 bases sitting between them. The CDR3 covers 13 residues. The CDR3 is CASSMGPYNEQFF. CDR3 in DNA: TGTGCCAGTTCTATGGGCCCCTACAATGAGCAGTTCTTC.

This clone was observed a few times. The chain combines TRBV7-6 with TRBJ2-1; D unclear. CDR3 length equals 14 residues. V lost 1 base and J lost 4, with 8 bases in between. Germline V gene lookup returns CDR1 SGHVS and CDR2 FNYEAQ. The CDR3 region is CASSLEGRYNEQFF. DNA of the CDR3: TGTGCCAGCAGCTTAGAAGGCAGGTACAATGAGCAGTTCTTC.

The rearrangement uses TRBV28 and TRBJ2-1; a possible D gene is TRBD1 (6 bases). V shed 6 bases and J shed 4 bases, with 13 bases lying between them. The CDR3 extends over 14 amino acids. Germline-derived CDR1 and CDR2 are MDHEN and SYDVKM. Here the CDR3 reads CASSRTDFYNEQFF. CDR3 nucleotides: TGTGCCAGCAGCAGGACAGACTTTTACAATGAGCAGTTCTTC.

This clone has only a few counts. The rearrangement links TRBV6-1 to TRBJ2-3, with TRBD2 matching over 9 bases. CDR3 length: 15 residues. V shed 7 bases, J shed 0 bases, and the junction held 5 bases outside the gene matches. The germline CDR1 and CDR2 sequences are MNHNS and SASEGT. This CDR3 is CASTGTSGSTDTQYF. CDR3 bases: TGTGCCAGCACTGGAACTAGCGGGAGCACAGATACGCAGTATTTT.

V gene TRBV18 combines with J gene TRBJ1-1; possibly TRBD1 for D (5 bases). The germline gives CDR1 KGHSH, CDR2 LQKENI. The CDR3 totals 19 residues. V was pared by 3 bases and J by 0 bases, with 23 bases between. Written as DNA, the CDR3 is TGTGCCAGCTCACCGCGGCTGACAGACCGCAGGCTCATGAACACTGAAGCTTTCTTT. Its translation: CASSPRLTDRRLMNTEAFF. Looking up the rest from reference TRBV18 and TRBJ1-1 gives the full variable domain: NAGVMQNPRHLVRRRGQEARLRCSPMKGHSHVYWYRQLPEEGLKFMVYLQKENIIDESGMPKERFSAEFPKEGPSILRIQQVVRGDSAAYFCASSPRLTDRRLMNTEAFFGQGTRLTVV.

V usage is TRBV7-2 and J usage is TRBJ1-1; maybe TRBD1 (6 bases). The ends were cut back, 4 bases at V and 8 bases at J, with 17 bases in the middle. The CDR3 has 14 residues. Germline assignment: CDR1 SGHTA and CDR2 FQGNSA. The CDR3 DNA follows: TGTGCCAGCAGCTCAATAATCAGGGGCGACGAAGCTTTCTTT. Protein product: CASSSIIRGDEAFF.

This chain joins TRBV25-1 and TRBJ2-1, with D perhaps matching TRBD2 (5 bases). From germline, CDR1 is MGHDK and CDR2 SYGVNS. The ends were cut back, 5 bases at V and 2 bases at J, with 13 bases in the middle. There are 15 residues in the CDR3. The CDR3 DNA reads TGTGCCAGCAGTAAAGGACGGGAAGCCTACAATGAGCAGTTCTTC. Translating it yields CASSKGREAYNEQFF.

The chain carries TRBV30 and TRBJ2-1, with TRBD2 identical over 11 bases. In germline, CDR1 is GTSNPN, CDR2 SVGIG (reference sequence). The CDR3 consists of 14 residues. With V trimmed by 7 bases and J by 1 base, 3 bases remained unmatched. The chain's CDR3 is CASSSGRSYNEQFF. The CDR3 coding sequence is TGTGCCTCGTCTAGCGGGAGGTCCTACAATGAGCAGTTCTTC. Based on the CDR3 plus reference TRBV30 and TRBJ2-1, the full variable domain is SQTIHQWPATLVQPVGSPLSLECTVEGTSNPNLYWYRQAAGRGLQLLFYSVGIGQISSEVPQNLSASRPQDRQFILSSKKLLLSDSGFYLCASSSGRSYNEQFFGPGTRLTVL.

The chain recombines TRBV2 with TRBJ2-2; D is perhaps TRBD1 (5 bases). Germline assignment: CDR1 SNHLY and CDR2 FYNNEI. This CDR3 contains 13 residues. The V gene lost 7 bases and the J gene lost 5 bases, with 11 bases spanning the gap. The CDR3 loop reads CASKGLKTGELFF. For the CDR3, the DNA is TGTGCCAGCAAGGGGTTGAAGACCGGGGAGCTGTTTTTT.

This chain uses TRBV30 with TRBJ2-1, with 11 bases identical to TRBD2. Germline-derived CDR1 and CDR2 are GTSNPN and SVGIG (reference sequence). The CDR3 is 20 residues long. Trimming took 1 base from V and 2 from J; bases not matched to a gene: 16. CDR3 in amino acids: CAWSGTGASGRKAPYNEQFF. The CDR3 region has the DNA TGTGCCTGGAGTGGTACTGGGGCTAGCGGGAGGAAGGCCCCCTACAATGAGCAGTTCTTC.